This T cell receptor (beta chain) was captured by sequencing in a study of cytomegalovirus exposure and HLA in healthy donors. This clone showed up just a few times. In germline, CDR1 is SGHKS, CDR2 YYEKEE (reference sequence). Trimming removed 4 bases from V and 8 bases from J; junction bases left unmatched: 11. There are 15 residues in the CDR3. The PCR was carried out with 60 Vbeta primers and 13 Jbeta primers. Measured with immunoSEQ multiplex PCR; TCRdb has only the in-frame clones, and not every one. The table records some 120,000 clones, around 79% of them present only once. This chain links TRBV5-5 with TRBJ1-2; 10 nucleotides match TRBD1. The TCR was taken from a woman between 18 and 29 years old in good health and CMV-seronegative. Specimen: PBMCs. CDR3 sequence reads: CASSPQGQGLFGYTF. The DNA for the CDR3 is TGTGCCAGCAGCCCACAGGGACAGGGGCTATTCGGCTACACCTTC. The whole variable domain, filled in from reference TRBV5-5 and TRBJ1-2, reads DAGVTQSPTHLIKTRGQQVTLRCSPISGHKSVSWYQQVLGQGPQFIFQYYEKEERGRGNFPDRFSARQFPNYSSELNVNALLLGDSALYLCASSPQGQGLFGYTFGSGTRLTVV.